The clone carrying this TCR beta chain was counted at least ten times. The data were taken from a study of low-dose radiotherapy and immunotherapy resistance in tumors. Overall study: Ipilimumab 1 mg/kg every six weeks, together with nivolumab 240 mg every two weeks, was given intravenously to patients.

The CDR3 length is 14 residues. The germline gives CDR1 MDHEN, CDR2 SYDVKM. Trimming shortened V by 4 bases and J by 0 bases, and 8 bases separated the two germline ends. Priming of first-strand cDNA relied on TRAV- and TRBV-specific primers (covering alpha and beta chains). Over roughly 19 PCR cycles, TCRs were amplified from a constant-region primer and V-primer adapter. mRNA that had been isolated underwent amplification through in vitro transcription. MiXCR, applied by TCRdb to the reads, yields one record per CDR3 protein. In the table there are fewer than 50,000 distinct CDR3 sequences, under 30% of which are singletons. Time point described: after trial treatment. Stated treatment: LDRT plus nivolumab, ipilimumab, low-dose cyclophosphamide and aspirin (RACIN trial). Nivolumab, ipilimumab, aspirin, low-dose cyclophosphamide and low-dose radiotherapy were given to donors.

V is TRBV28 and J is TRBJ2-3; D is uncertain. Sequenced here: PBMCs, sampled after low-dose radiotherapy plus immunotherapy. The TCR sequence derives from a male donor with prostate cancer. DNA of the CDR3: TGTGCCAGCAGTTCGTCGTTAAGCACAGATACGCAGTATTTT. Its translation: CASSSSLSTDTQYF.